The rows below give T cell receptor beta chains drawn from one sample of a study of blood T cells in healthy people across ages. TCRdb re-called the 5' RACE reads with MiXCR, one entry per CDR3 protein. The sample includes around 940,000 distinct CDR3 sequences, roughly 51% seen only once; the top ten take about a fifth. Material: blood. These receptor sequences come from a woman aged 60-75 years in good health. The CDR3 runs from the conserved cysteine through the conserved F or W. The D gene is left open where the match is weak. The size entry is marked missing in some rows and otherwise reads once, few, many or a size class.

-	TRBD1	TRBV5-1	TRBJ2-7	TGCGCCAGCAGCTCCGGACAGGGGGGTTTCTACGAGCAGTACTTC	CASSSGQGGFYEQYF
-	TRBD1	TRBV11-2	TRBJ1-4	TGTGCCAGCAGCGTACTTCCGGGACAGGGAAATGAAAAACTGTTTTTT	CASSVLPGQGNEKLFF
-	TRBD1	TRBV19	TRBJ1-1	TGTGCCAGTAGTATCCTGACCGGGACAGCGAACACTGAAGCTTTCTTT	CASSILTGTANTEAFF
few	TRBD1	TRBV29-1	TRBJ1-2	TGCAGCGTCGGGACAGGGGGGGGCTACACCTTC	CSVGTGGGYTF
-	TRBD1	TRBV28	TRBJ2-1	TGTGCCAGCAGTTTAGCCCCGACAGGGGCCACCTACAATGAGCAGTTCTTC	CASSLAPTGATYNEQFF
-	TRBD2	TRBV29-1	TRBJ2-5	TGCAGCGTTGAAGACAGGAGACTAGCGGGAGTGACGGAGACCCAGTACTTC	CSVEDRRLAGVTETQYF
-	-	TRBV3-1	TRBJ2-2	TGTGCCAGCAGGAAGAGGAGGGCGACGACGAACACCGGGGAGCTGTTTTTT	CASRKRRATTNTGELFF
-	-	TRBV20-1	TRBJ1-2	TGCAGGGCTAAGGAGGGGGGCTACACCTTC	CRAKEGGYTF
-	-	TRBV7-2	TRBJ1-6	TGTGCCAGCAGCCTCGGACACCCGAATTCACCCCTCCACTTT	CASSLGHPNSPLHF
-	-	TRBV2	TRBJ2-7	TGTGCCAGCAAATACACCTACGAGCAGTACTTC	CASKYTYEQYF
-	TRBD1	TRBV28	TRBJ1-2	TGTGCCAGTGGGACAGCCGACAGCGGCTACACCTTC	CASGTADSGYTF
-	-	TRBV2	TRBJ2-5	TGTGCCAGCACACGGGGAGAAGAGACCCAGTACTTC	CASTRGEETQYF
-	TRBD1	TRBV6-2/TRBV6-3	TRBJ2-5	TGTACCAGCACCCACAGGGGTTTAGTGTCAGAGACCCAGTACTTC	CTSTHRGLVSETQYF
once	TRBD2	TRBV28	TRBJ2-1	TGTGCCAGCAGGAACCCTAGCGGGAGCAATGAGCAGTTCTTC	CASRNPSGSNEQFF
-	-	TRBV15	TRBJ1-5	TGTGCCACCAGCAGAGTACAGGGCTTAGGTAATCAGCCCCAGCATTTT	CATSRVQGLGNQPQHF
-	-	TRBV15	TRBJ2-1	TGTGCCATCGGGGAGCGGACGGGCAGCGGTGAGCAGTTCTTC	CAIGERTGSGEQFF
-	TRBD2	TRBV28	TRBJ2-7	TGTGCCAGCAGTCCTCCCCCTTGGCGAGGGACTAGCGTGAACCACGGGTCCTACGAGCAGTACTTC	CASSPPPWRGTSVNHGSYEQYF
few	-	TRBV10-3	TRBJ2-7	TGTGCCATCAGTGAGTCAGGGTCCTACGAGCAGTACTTC	CAISESGSYEQYF
few	-	TRBV30	TRBJ1-2	TGTGCCTGGAGTTTTGGGACAATATTAGGCGAATATGGCTACACCTTC	CAWSFGTILGEYGYTF
-	-	TRBV7-2	TRBJ2-3	TGTGCCAGCAGCTCAGATCGGCTAGAAGCAGATACGCAGTATTTT	CASSSDRLEADTQYF
few	-	TRBV11-2	TRBJ2-3	TGTGCCAGCAGCTCTGATCCGGCAGATACGCAGTATTTT	CASSSDPADTQYF
few	-	TRBV20-1	TRBJ2-1	TGCAGTGCCAAACGGGGGTCGAGCTCCTACAATGAGCAGTTCTTC	CSAKRGSSSYNEQFF
few	TRBD1	TRBV7-9	TRBJ1-2	TGTGCCAGCAGCGCAACCGGGACAGGGGCTGATGGCTACACCTTC	CASSATGTGADGYTF
-	-	TRBV20-1	TRBJ2-7	TGCAGTGCCATCGGCATGAGGAAGACCTACGAGCAGTACTTC	CSAIGMRKTYEQYF
-	-	TRBV20-1	TRBJ2-5	TGCAGTGCTAGAGATCGTAGACGAACTACGACCCAGTACTTC	CSARDRRRTTTQYF
-	-	TRBV7-3	TRBJ2-6	TGTGCCAGCAGCCTACTCTCGAATTCTGGGGCCAACGTCCTGACTTTC	CASSLLSNSGANVLTF
-	-	TRBV21-1	TRBJ2-7	TGTGCCAGCAGAAGCGAACCATTGAAGAGCTCCTACGAGCAGTACTTC	CASRSEPLKSSYEQYF
once	-	TRBV20-1	TRBJ2-5	TGCAGTGCTCAAAGCAGGAGAGAGACCCAGTACTTC	CSAQSRRETQYF
-	TRBD1	TRBV27	TRBJ1-2	TGTGCCAGCAGTTCCACAGGGGAATATGGCTACACCTTC	CASSSTGEYGYTF
-	-	TRBV27	TRBJ2-7	TGTGCCAGCAGTGGGGGACTGGCCCACTACGAGCAGTACTTC	CASSGGLAHYEQYF
-	TRBD2	TRBV9	TRBJ2-1	TGTGCCAGCAGCGTAGGGGCGGGAGTCGTAGAGACCCAGTTCTTC	CASSVGAGVVETQFF
-	-	TRBV5-1	TRBJ2-3	TGCGCCAGCACCTGGGACGGCACAGATACGCAGTATTTT	CASTWDGTDTQYF
-	-	TRBV29-1	TRBJ2-7	TGCAGCGTTGAACAGGGCGGGGAGGGGGACCAATCCTACGAGCAGTACTTC	CSVEQGGEGDQSYEQYF
many	TRBD2	TRBV3-1	TRBJ2-4	TGTGCCAGCAGCCATCATGGGGGGGGTTCAAACATTCAGTACTTC	CASSHHGGGSNIQYF